The 10 T cell receptor beta chains below come from one sample, sequenced in a study of cytomegalovirus exposure and HLA in healthy donors. Primers included in the PCR were 60 Vbeta and 13 Jbeta primers. This table comes from immunoSEQ multiplex PCR, and its TCRdb copy is limited to in-frame clones, with some not included. The data show more than 80,000 clones, just under 75% seen once. The sequencing input was PBMCs. These receptors originate from a man aged 55-75 years in good health and CMV-seronegative.

In its sample, this clone was seen a few times. J is TRBJ2-6 and V is TRBV18, with 11 bases fitting TRBD1. This CDR3 is built from 17 residues. The V and J ends lost 3 bases and 4 bases, in that order; junction bases with no gene match: 5. Germline lookup yields CDR1 KGHSH and CDR2 LQKENI. CDR3 DNA sequence: TGTGCCAGCTCACCCCGGGACAGGGGGTCCGGGGCCAACGTCCTGACTTTC. It translates to CASSPRDRGSGANVLTF.

On this clone: Because it lacks the conserved phenylalanine or tryptophan at the end, this CDR3 is likely a read error. This chain's CDR3 is CASSPSTGRDSPLHL. The CDR3 DNA sequence: TGTGCCAGCTCACCCTCGACAGGAAGGGATTCACCCCTCCACCTT. The chain has TRBV18 and TRBJ1-6, with D possibly TRBD1 on 6 matching bases. Trimming shortened V by 3 bases and J by 8 bases, and 14 bases separated the two germline ends. CDR1 and CDR2 (germline): KGHSH, LQKENI. There are 15 residues in the CDR3.

The chain couples TRBV15 to TRBJ1-5; tentative D call: TRBD1 (5 bases). From germline, CDR1 is LNHNV and CDR2 YYDKDF (reference sequence). CDR3 length: 15 residues. V was cut by 3 bases and J by 2 bases, with 11 bases left in between. CDR3 residues: CATSRLGGGNQPQHF. The CDR3 bases are TGTGCCACCAGCAGGCTGGGGGGTGGCAATCAGCCCCAGCATTTT.

J is TRBJ2-7 and V is TRBV5-1, with 10 bases that match TRBD1. From germline, CDR1 is SGHRS and CDR2 YFSETQ. The junction had 6 bases not matched to a gene; V was cut back by 2 bases and J by 7 bases. The CDR3 runs 14 residues. This CDR3 is CASSFGTGAGEQYF. DNA of the CDR3: TGCGCCAGCAGCTTCGGGACAGGGGCTGGGGAGCAGTACTTC. Based on the CDR3 plus reference TRBV5-1 and TRBJ2-7, the full variable domain is KAGVTQTPRYLIKTRGQQVTLSCSPISGHRSVSWYQQTPGQGLQFLFEYFSETQRNKGNFPGRFSGRQFSNSRSEMNVSTLELGDSALYLCASSFGTGAGEQYFGPGTRLTVT.

This clone was counted between two and nine times. The genes are TRBV19 and TRBJ1-1; TRBD1 matches 7 bases. The CDR3 is 13 residues long. Germline CDR1 is LNHDA and CDR2 is SQIVND (reference sequence). Trimming cost V 4 bases and J 3 bases; bases outside gene matches: 2. The CDR3 spells CASSTQGDTEAFF. As DNA, the CDR3 is TGTGCCAGTAGTACCCAGGGGGACACTGAAGCTTTCTTT.

V is TRBV29-1 and J is TRBJ1-1; D remains unclear. V lost 5 bases and J 3 bases, leaving 7 bases between the germline ends. Germline lookup yields CDR1 SQVTM and CDR2 ANQGSEA. This CDR3 has 11 residues. DNA of the CDR3: TGCAGCGTTCAGTACGACACTGAAGCTTTCTTT. Its translation: CSVQYDTEAFF.

In this sample, this clone turned up a few times. The V call is TRBV6-1, the J call TRBJ2-2, with 8 nucleotides matching TRBD1. The CDR3 has 13 amino acids. The trim removed 6 bases at V and 7 bases at J, leaving 4 bases unmatched. CDR1 and CDR2 from the germline V gene are MNHNS and SASEGT. The CDR3 DNA reads as TGTGCCAGCAGAAAGACAGGGGACGGGGAGCTGTTTTTT. Translation: CASRKTGDGELFF.

This clone was seen a few times. The V and J genes are TRBV30 and TRBJ1-1; D is undetermined. Per the germline V gene, CDR1 is GTSNPN and CDR2 is SVGIG (reference sequence). The V end lost 1 base, the J end lost 2 bases, and 8 bases lay between the germline ends. The CDR3 extends over 13 amino acids. The CDR3 DNA is TGTGCCTGGAGTGGAGACACCAACACTGAAGCTTTCTTT. Its translation: CAWSGDTNTEAFF.

Only a few counts were recorded for this clone. The chain recombines TRBV4-1 with TRBJ1-1; D is possibly TRBD1 (5 bases). There are 12 residues in the CDR3. The V end lost 0 bases, the J end lost 7 bases, and 6 bases lay between the germline ends. The germline gives CDR1 MGHRA, CDR2 YSYEKL. The CDR3 region is CASSQDTGEAFF. The CDR3, as DNA: TGCGCCAGCAGCCAAGATACAGGTGAAGCTTTCTTT.

The chain employs TRBV5-6 and TRBJ1-4, with 7 bases identical to TRBD1. CDR3 length equals 12 residues. Germline V gene sequence: CDR1 SGHDT, CDR2 YYEEEE. With 9 bases clipped from V and 5 bases from J, the junction kept 4 bases outside the gene matches. The DNA for the CDR3 is TGTGCCACCAACAGGGGAAATGAAAAACTGTTTTTT. Translated, it gives CATNRGNEKLFF.